Below are 5 T cell receptor beta chains sequenced from a single sample in a study of blood T cell repertoires in COVID-19. Generated by immunoSEQ multiplex PCR, the TCRdb table keeps only in-frame clones and is missing some. Of 95,000 to 130,000 clones listed, just over 90% are singletons. Input material: peripheral blood. These TCRs come from a human donor with active COVID-19. The donor label of this sample is uncertain.

The rearrangement links TRBV5-1 to TRBJ2-1; TRBD1 agrees at 9 bases. Per the germline V gene, CDR1 is SGHRS and CDR2 is YFSETQ. The CDR3 sequence is 14 residues long. After removal of 1 base from V and 9 bases from J, the junction contained 5 bases not matched to a gene. CDR3 sequence reads: CASSLSTGGSEQFF. The DNA for the CDR3 is TGCGCCAGCAGCTTGTCGACAGGGGGAAGTGAGCAGTTCTTC. Full variable domain (outside the CDR3, taken from reference TRBV5-1 and TRBJ2-1): KAGVTQTPRYLIKTRGQQVTLSCSPISGHRSVSWYQQTPGQGLQFLFEYFSETQRNKGNFPGRFSGRQFSNSRSEMNVSTLELGDSALYLCASSLSTGGSEQFFGPGTRLTVL.

This sequence joins TRBV27 and TRBJ2-2; D perhaps matches TRBD1 (6 bases). Germline CDR1 reads MNHEY; CDR2 reads SMNVEV (reference sequence). Trimming left V 5 bases short and J 13 bases short, with 23 bases between. CDR3 length equals 15 residues. This CDR3 is CASSLPIFYRVGLFF. The CDR3 coding sequence is TGTGCCAGCAGTCTACCGATCTTTTACAGGGTAGGGCTGTTTTTT.

The chain combines TRBV4-3 with TRBJ2-1, with TRBD2 identical over 11 bases. V lost 0 bases and J lost 9; bases outside the gene matches: 10. CDR1 is LGHNA and CDR2 is YSLEER in the germline V gene. CDR3 length equals 17 residues. CDR3 protein: CASSQDWASGGRGEQFF. CDR3 nucleotide sequence: TGCGCCAGCAGCCAAGATTGGGCTAGCGGGGGGAGGGGTGAGCAGTTCTTC.

This chain uses TRBV5-1 with TRBJ1-2; TRBD1 aligns across 9 bases. CDR3 size: 16 residues. Per the germline V gene, CDR1 is SGHRS and CDR2 is YFSETQ. V trimming: 4 bases; J trimming: 0 bases; junction bases outside the gene matches: 7. The CDR3 sequence is CASSQDRGPTNYGYTF. CDR3 sequence (DNA): TGCGCCAGCAGCCAGGACAGGGGACCGACTAACTATGGCTACACCTTC.

The chain joins TRBV27 to TRBJ1-1; D possibly corresponds to TRBD1 (5 bases). V was trimmed by 3 bases and J by 5 bases, leaving 19 bases between them. CDR1 and CDR2 (germline): MNHEY, SMNVEV (reference sequence). The CDR3 is 16 amino acids. The CDR3 region has the DNA TGTGCCAGCAGTTTTTGGGCGGGGCAGGGTGTAACTGAAGCTTTCTTT. Protein: CASSFWAGQGVTEAFF.